Sequencing of this T cell receptor (beta chain) was carried out in a study of T cell changes during pregnancy in multiple sclerosis. There are 16 residues in the CDR3. V dropped 5 bases and J dropped 3 bases, with 17 bases sitting between them. Germline V gives CDR1 SGHTA, CDR2 FQGNSA. Using immunoSEQ multiplex PCR, the repertoire was profiled, and TCRdb retains in-frame clones only, with some absent. The profile covers tens of thousands of clones, with about 89% appearing a single time and 3% to 4.5% taken by the ten largest. The chain carries TRBV7-2 and TRBJ1-5; the D is unclear. This sample comprised PBMCs, obtained in the first trimester of pregnancy. The source is a female donor in good health, serving as a control in a pregnancy study. Some clones in this sample may be carry-over from other donors' samples. The CDR3 DNA reads TGTGCCAGCAGCGAGGGCGAGGGCTTAAACAATCAGCCCCAGCATTTT. Amino acid sequence: CASSEGEGLNNQPQHF.